The next 18 T cell receptor beta chains were all read from a single sample in a study of vaccination and CD4 T cells after COVID-19. Their target antigens are unknown. The treatment was: roughly 10-day PBMC culture with coronavirus spike peptide pools or control peptides (ViraFEST assay). From the unexposed donor, CD4+ T cells were collected ahead of the COVID-19 pandemic (2011-2018). An Oncomine TCR Beta short-read assay was used to sequence the DNA from cultured CD4+ T cells. TCRdb processed the PCR reads anew with MiXCR; each CDR3 protein has one entry. This table has 6,100 or so distinct CDR3 sequences, roughly 50% appearing once. What was sequenced was CD4+ T cells from blood, cultured in vitro. Source of these receptors: a human donor in good health.

CDR3 region: CASSLGQIRTTGELFF. CDR3 bases: TGTGCCAGCAGCTTGGGGCAGATTAGAACCACCGGGGAGCTGTTTTTT. The rearrangement links TRBV5-4 to TRBJ2-2; D is uncertain. The V gene lost 0 bases and the J gene lost 4 bases, with 13 bases spanning the gap. This CDR3 has 16 residues. Germline values: CDR1 SGHNT, CDR2 YYREEE (reference sequence).

CDR3 nucleotide sequence: TGTGCCAGCAGCCAAGCGGGGGCGATAACCCTTATCGGTGAGCAGTTCTTC. Translated, it gives CASSQAGAITLIGEQFF. This sequence joins TRBV3-1 and TRBJ2-1, with D tentatively TRBD1 or TRBD2 (6 bases each). The V gene's germline CDR1 is LGHDT and CDR2 YNNKEL (reference sequence). The V end was cut by 1 base, the J end by 9 bases, with 22 bases between. The CDR3 has 17 residues.

This clonotype came up a few times. This sequence joins TRBV11-2 and TRBJ2-1, with 8 nucleotides matching TRBD2. Germline V gene sequence: CDR1 SGHAT, CDR2 FQNNGV. The CDR3 has 14 amino acids. Trimming cost V 4 bases and J 7 bases; bases outside gene matches: 6. Here the CDR3 reads CASSSAGGQNEQFF. CDR3 DNA: TGTGCCAGCAGCTCCGCGGGGGGTCAAAATGAGCAGTTCTTC.

This clonotype was seen a handful of times. J is TRBJ1-2 and V is TRBV6-1; 9 bases are shared with TRBD1. J gave up 5 bases and V 6 bases, and 7 bases lay outside the gene matches. CDR3 length: 14 residues. Germline CDR1 MNHNS, CDR2 SASEGT. DNA for the CDR3: TGTGCCAGCAGGAAACCGGGACAGGGATATGGCTACACCTTC. It specifies CASRKPGQGYGYTF.

This clonotype was seen a handful of times. V usage is TRBV20-1 and J usage is TRBJ1-2; D might be TRBD1 (6 bases). Deletions cut 3 bases from V and 6 bases from J, with 11 bases between. Germline V gives CDR1 DFQATT, CDR2 SNEGSKA (reference sequence). The CDR3 runs 12 residues. This chain's CDR3 is CSASRGTDGYTF. Here the CDR3 DNA reads TGCAGTGCTAGCAGGGGAACCGATGGCTACACCTTC.

The chain combines TRBV7-9 with TRBJ2-5, with 12 bases that match TRBD1. Looked up from germline, CDR1 is SEHNR and CDR2 is FQNEAQ (reference sequence). CDR3 length: 16 residues. Losses at the gene ends were 1 base for V and 2 bases for J; bases not matched to a gene: 2. The CDR3 DNA follows: TGTGCCAGCAGCTTAGGGGACAGGGGGCAGCAAGAGACCCAGTACTTC. It encodes CASSLGDRGQQETQYF.

J is TRBJ2-7 and V is TRBV10-3; no definite D call. The germline gives CDR1 ENHRY, CDR2 SYGVKD. The V and J ends lost 6 bases and 3 bases respectively, with 9 bases between them. The CDR3 is 12 amino acids. The CDR3 region is CAISSFFYEQYF. The DNA for the CDR3 is TGTGCCATCAGCTCGTTCTTCTACGAGCAGTACTTC.

V and J are TRBV4-2 and TRBJ1-5, with D uncertain. Trimming took 1 base from V and 7 from J, leaving 8 bases between them. Germline assignment: CDR1 LGHNA and CDR2 YNFKEQ. CDR3 length equals 13 residues. Here the CDR3 reads CASSQGVHQPQHF. For the CDR3, the DNA is TGTGCCAGCAGCCAAGGGGTCCACCAGCCCCAGCATTTT.

V usage is TRBV15 and J usage is TRBJ2-3; D could derive from TRBD1 or TRBD2 (6 bases each). CDR3 length: 17 amino acids. Between the trimmed V and J ends, which lost 0 bases and 1 base, there was a span of 14 bases. Per germline, CDR1 LNHNV and CDR2 YYDKDF (reference sequence). For the CDR3, the DNA is TGTGCCACCAGCAGAGAAGTTGGGGGGCTCGGCACAGATACGCAGTATTTT. This translates into CATSREVGGLGTDTQYF.

J is TRBJ2-7 and V is TRBV7-2, with a possible D match to TRBD1 (5 bases). V was pared by 5 bases and J by 5 bases, with 10 bases between. The CDR3 is made up of 12 amino acids. The germline V gene has CDR1 SGHTA and CDR2 FQGNSA. As DNA, the CDR3 is TGTGCCAGCAGCCACAGGACCGACGAGCAGTACTTC. As protein: CASSHRTDEQYF.

In its sample, this clonotype was seen a few times. The CDR3 protein is CSAAGPEGINQPQHF. The DNA of the CDR3 is TGCAGTGCTGCCGGGCCGGAGGGGATCAATCAGCCCCAGCATTTT. This chain links TRBV20-1 with TRBJ1-5, with a tentative D call TRBD1 (5 bases). The germline gives CDR1 DFQATT, CDR2 SNEGSKA (reference sequence). V was shortened by 5 bases and J by 3 bases, with 17 bases between the two germline ends. The CDR3 covers 15 residues.

The chain is built from TRBV19 and TRBJ2-7; 9 positions match TRBD1. With V trimmed by 5 bases and J by 1 base, 6 bases remained unmatched. The CDR3 is 15 residues long. Germline CDR1 LNHDA, CDR2 SQIVND (reference sequence). This CDR3 is CASSPGTGRSYEQYF. The CDR3, as DNA: TGTGCCAGTAGTCCGGGGACAGGGCGATCCTACGAGCAGTACTTC.

Here the CDR3 DNA reads TGCGCCAGCAGCGCCGGACAGGGAGGCTATGGCTACACCTTC. This codes for CASSAGQGGYGYTF. The chain joins TRBV5-1 to TRBJ1-2; 8 bases match TRBD1. This CDR3 is built from 14 residues. Germline V CDR1 and CDR2: SGHRS, YFSETQ. The V segment lost 4 bases and the J segment 4 bases; nucleotides outside the gene matches: 6.

The rearrangement links TRBV30 to TRBJ1-1; D perhaps matches TRBD1 (6 bases). The CDR3 length is 13 residues. The ends were cut back, 3 bases at V and 7 bases at J, with 15 bases in the middle. CDR1 and CDR2 from the germline V gene are GTSNPN and SVGIG (reference sequence). DNA for the CDR3: TGTGCCTGGAGCTTTACAGGAGGGGGTGAAGCTTTCTTT. Encoded protein: CAWSFTGGGEAFF. Full variable domain (missing parts from reference TRBV30 and TRBJ1-1): SQTIHQWPATLVQPVGSPLSLECTVEGTSNPNLYWYRQAAGRGLQLLFYSVGIGQISSEVPQNLSASRPQDRQFILSSKKLLLSDSGFYLCAWSFTGGGEAFFGQGTRLTVV.

This clonotype came up a few times. V and J are TRBV15 and TRBJ2-3; the D gene is possibly TRBD2 (6 bases). Trimming took 0 bases from V and 1 from J, leaving 26 bases between them. Germline assignment: CDR1 LNHNV and CDR2 YYDKDF (reference sequence). The CDR3 loop spans 21 amino acids. In nucleotides, the CDR3 is TGTGCCACCAGCAGAGATTGGTCTAAGGCGGAGGGGTCCCCTGGCACAGATACGCAGTATTTT. It is translated as CATSRDWSKAEGSPGTDTQYF.

This clonotype appeared a single time. V is TRBV19 and J is TRBJ1-1; unclear D gene. The germline gives CDR1 LNHDA, CDR2 SQIVND (reference sequence). Trimming cost V 5 bases and J 0 bases, with 7 bases left between them. This CDR3 comprises 13 residues. The DNA for the CDR3 is TGTGCCAGTAGTCCCTATATGAACACTGAAGCTTTCTTT. It specifies CASSPYMNTEAFF.

The V and J genes are TRBV5-5 and TRBJ2-3; no definite D call. The germline V gene has CDR1 SGHKS and CDR2 YYEKEE (reference sequence). V was shortened by 1 base and J by 2 bases, with 5 bases between the two germline ends. The CDR3 totals 13 residues. In DNA form, the CDR3 reads TGTGCCAGCAGCTTGACAGACACAGATACGCAGTATTTT. Translation gives CASSLTDTDTQYF.

The chain couples TRBV7-2 to TRBJ2-5; no reliable D call. Looked up from germline, CDR1 is SGHTA and CDR2 is FQGNSA. Trimming cost V 6 bases and J 7 bases, with 21 bases left between them. The CDR3 spans 15 residues. CDR3 DNA sequence: TGTGCCAGCAGGCATCCTTCGTCGAGCTACGTGACCCAGTACTTC. This sequence encodes CASRHPSSSYVTQYF.